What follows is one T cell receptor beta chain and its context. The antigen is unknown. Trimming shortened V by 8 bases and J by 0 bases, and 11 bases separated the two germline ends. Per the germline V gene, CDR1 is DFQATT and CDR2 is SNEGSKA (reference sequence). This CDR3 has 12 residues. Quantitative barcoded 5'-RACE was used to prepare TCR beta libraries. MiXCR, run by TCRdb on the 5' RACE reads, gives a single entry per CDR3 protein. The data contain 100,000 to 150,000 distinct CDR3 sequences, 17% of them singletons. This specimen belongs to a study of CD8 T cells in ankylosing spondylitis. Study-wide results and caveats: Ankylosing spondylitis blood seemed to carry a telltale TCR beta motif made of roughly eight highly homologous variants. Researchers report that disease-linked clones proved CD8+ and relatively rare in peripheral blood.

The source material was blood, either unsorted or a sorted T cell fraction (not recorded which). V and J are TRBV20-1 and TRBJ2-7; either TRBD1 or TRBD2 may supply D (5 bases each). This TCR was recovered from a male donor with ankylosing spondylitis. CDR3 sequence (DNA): TGCAGTTCTCCCGGGGCCTCCTACGAGCAGTACTTC. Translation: CSSPGASYEQYF.